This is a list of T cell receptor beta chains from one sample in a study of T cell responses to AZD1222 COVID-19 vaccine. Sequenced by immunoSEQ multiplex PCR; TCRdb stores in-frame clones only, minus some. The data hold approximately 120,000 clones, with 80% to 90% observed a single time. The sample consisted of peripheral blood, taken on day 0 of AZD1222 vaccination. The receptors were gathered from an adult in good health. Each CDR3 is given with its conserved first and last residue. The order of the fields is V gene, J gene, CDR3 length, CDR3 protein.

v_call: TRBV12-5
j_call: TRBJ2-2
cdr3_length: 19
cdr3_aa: CASGPRGSQFSANTGELFF

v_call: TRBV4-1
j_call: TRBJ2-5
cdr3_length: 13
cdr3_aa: CASSQVLAETQYF

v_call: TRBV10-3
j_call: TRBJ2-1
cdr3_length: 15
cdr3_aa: CAIIRTSGNYNEQFF

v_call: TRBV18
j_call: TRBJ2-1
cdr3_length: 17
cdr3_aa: CASSPASGGRGGNEQFF

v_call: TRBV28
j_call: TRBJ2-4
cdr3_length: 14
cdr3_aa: CASSRQGGKNIQYF

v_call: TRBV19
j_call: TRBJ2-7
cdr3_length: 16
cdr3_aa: CASSIDLVGHHYEQYF

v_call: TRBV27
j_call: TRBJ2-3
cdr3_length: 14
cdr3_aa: CASKNLGGTDTQYF

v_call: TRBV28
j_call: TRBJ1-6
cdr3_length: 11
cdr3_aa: CASSFGSPLHF

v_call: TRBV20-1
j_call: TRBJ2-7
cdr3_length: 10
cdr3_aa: CSASSYEQYF

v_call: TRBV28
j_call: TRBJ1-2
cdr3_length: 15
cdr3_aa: CASSLVPGQGGGYTF

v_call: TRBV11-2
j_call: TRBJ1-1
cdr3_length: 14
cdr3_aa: CASSLGPSSTEAFF

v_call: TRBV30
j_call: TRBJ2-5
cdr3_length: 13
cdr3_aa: CAWSVGVGETQYF

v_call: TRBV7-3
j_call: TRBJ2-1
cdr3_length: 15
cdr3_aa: CASSLNPSSYNEQFF

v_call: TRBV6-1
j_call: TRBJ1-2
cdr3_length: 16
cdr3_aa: CASSEFTGVIRDGYTF

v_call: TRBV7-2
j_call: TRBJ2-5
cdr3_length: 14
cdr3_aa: CASSLLAGGETQYF

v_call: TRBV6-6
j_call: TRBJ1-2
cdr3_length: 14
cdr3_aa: CASSPPAGSYGYTF

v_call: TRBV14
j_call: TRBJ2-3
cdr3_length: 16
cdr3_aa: CASSQGRDTIVDTQYF

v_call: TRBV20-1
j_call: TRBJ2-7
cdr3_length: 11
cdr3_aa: CSAVPVNEQYF

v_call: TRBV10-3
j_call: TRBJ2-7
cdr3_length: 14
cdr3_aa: CAISEGTVEYEQYF

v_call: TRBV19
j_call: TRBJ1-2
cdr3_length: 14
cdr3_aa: CASLGTAETYGYTF

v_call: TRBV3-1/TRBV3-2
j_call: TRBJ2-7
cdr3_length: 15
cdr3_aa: CASSRVRQDIYEQYF

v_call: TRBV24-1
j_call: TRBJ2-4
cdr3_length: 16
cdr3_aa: CATSPGTTLAKNIQYF

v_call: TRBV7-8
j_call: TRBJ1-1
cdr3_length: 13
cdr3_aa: CASSSDRNTEAFF

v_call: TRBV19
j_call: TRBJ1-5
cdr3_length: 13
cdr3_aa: CASNRDNNQPQHF

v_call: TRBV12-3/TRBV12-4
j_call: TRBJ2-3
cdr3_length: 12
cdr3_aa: CASSYDIYTQYF

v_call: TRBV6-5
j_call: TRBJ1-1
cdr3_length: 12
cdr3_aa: CASIREGTEAFF

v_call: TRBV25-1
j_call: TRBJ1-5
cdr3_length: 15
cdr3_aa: CASSERGDHNQPQHF

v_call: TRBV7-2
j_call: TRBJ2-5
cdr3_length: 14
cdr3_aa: CASSEGGDGATQYF

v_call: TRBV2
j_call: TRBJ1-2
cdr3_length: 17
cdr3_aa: CASSEDTLPDGGSGYTF

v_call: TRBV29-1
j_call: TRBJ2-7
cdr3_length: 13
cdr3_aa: CSAEGDHSYEQYF

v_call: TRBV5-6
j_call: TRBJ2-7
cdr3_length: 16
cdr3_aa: CASSKGQGDYPYEQYF

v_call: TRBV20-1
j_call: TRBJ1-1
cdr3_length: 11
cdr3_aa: CSARVIDEAFF

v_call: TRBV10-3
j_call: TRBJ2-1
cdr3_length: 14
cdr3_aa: CAIRQTSGHNEQFF

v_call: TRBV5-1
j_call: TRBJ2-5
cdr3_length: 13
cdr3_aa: CASRTRGVETQYF

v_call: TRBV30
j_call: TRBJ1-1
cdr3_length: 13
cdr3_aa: CAWSRRGGDEAFF

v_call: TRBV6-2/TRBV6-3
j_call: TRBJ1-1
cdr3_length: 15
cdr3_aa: CASSIVGASNTEAFF

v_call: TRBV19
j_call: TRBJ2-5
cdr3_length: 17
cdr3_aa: CASSKGLAGLVGETQYF

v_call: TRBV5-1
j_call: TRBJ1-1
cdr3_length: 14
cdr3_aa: CASSDGIRGTEAFF

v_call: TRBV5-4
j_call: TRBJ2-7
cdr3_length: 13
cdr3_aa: CASSSTGDYEQYF

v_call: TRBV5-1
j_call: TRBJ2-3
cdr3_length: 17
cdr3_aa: CASSARATGTDTDTQYF

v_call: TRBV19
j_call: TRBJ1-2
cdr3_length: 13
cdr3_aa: CASSSQDNYGYTF

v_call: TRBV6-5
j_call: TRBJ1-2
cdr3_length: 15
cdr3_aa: CASSSGPNTNYGYTF

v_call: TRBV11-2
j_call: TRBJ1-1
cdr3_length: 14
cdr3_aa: CASSLTRGNTEAFF

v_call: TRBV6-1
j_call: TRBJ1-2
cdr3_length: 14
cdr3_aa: CASSEVGQGYGYTF

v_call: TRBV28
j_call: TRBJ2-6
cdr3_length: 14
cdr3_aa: CASSFPSGANVLTF

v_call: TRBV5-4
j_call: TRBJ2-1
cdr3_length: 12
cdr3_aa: CASSPVGNEQFF

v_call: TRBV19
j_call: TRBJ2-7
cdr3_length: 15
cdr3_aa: CATGGSMTGAAEQYF

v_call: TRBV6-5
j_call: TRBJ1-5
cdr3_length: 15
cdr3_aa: CASSYSEGRNQPQHF

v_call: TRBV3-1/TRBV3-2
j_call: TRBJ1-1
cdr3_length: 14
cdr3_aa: CASSQPGPNTEAFF

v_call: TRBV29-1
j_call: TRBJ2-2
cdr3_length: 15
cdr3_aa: CSVGRGPSDGGELFF

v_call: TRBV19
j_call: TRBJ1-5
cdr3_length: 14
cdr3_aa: CASSNDRINQPQHF

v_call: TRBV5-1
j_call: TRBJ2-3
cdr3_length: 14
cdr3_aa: CASSDQSSTDTQYF

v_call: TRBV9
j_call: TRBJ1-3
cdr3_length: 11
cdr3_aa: CASSPGNTIYF